This T cell receptor beta chain was sequenced for a study of cytomegalovirus exposure and HLA in healthy donors. The CDR3 runs 14 residues. CDR1 and CDR2 from the germline V gene are SGHRS and YFSETQ. V lost 1 base, J lost 4 bases, and 12 bases lay in between. PCR involved 60 Vbeta and 13 Jbeta primers. The assay was immunoSEQ multiplex PCR, and TCRdb's table has in-frame clones only and misses some. The data show about 57,000 clones, 65% to 80% seen once. This sequence joins TRBV5-1 and TRBJ2-7; D is possibly TRBD1 (6 bases). The sample comprised PBMCs. This receptor was taken from a man younger than 45 in good health and CMV-seropositive. The CDR3 reads CASSLQGSAYEQYF. The DNA for the CDR3 is TGCGCCAGCAGCTTGCAGGGGTCCGCGTACGAGCAGTACTTC.